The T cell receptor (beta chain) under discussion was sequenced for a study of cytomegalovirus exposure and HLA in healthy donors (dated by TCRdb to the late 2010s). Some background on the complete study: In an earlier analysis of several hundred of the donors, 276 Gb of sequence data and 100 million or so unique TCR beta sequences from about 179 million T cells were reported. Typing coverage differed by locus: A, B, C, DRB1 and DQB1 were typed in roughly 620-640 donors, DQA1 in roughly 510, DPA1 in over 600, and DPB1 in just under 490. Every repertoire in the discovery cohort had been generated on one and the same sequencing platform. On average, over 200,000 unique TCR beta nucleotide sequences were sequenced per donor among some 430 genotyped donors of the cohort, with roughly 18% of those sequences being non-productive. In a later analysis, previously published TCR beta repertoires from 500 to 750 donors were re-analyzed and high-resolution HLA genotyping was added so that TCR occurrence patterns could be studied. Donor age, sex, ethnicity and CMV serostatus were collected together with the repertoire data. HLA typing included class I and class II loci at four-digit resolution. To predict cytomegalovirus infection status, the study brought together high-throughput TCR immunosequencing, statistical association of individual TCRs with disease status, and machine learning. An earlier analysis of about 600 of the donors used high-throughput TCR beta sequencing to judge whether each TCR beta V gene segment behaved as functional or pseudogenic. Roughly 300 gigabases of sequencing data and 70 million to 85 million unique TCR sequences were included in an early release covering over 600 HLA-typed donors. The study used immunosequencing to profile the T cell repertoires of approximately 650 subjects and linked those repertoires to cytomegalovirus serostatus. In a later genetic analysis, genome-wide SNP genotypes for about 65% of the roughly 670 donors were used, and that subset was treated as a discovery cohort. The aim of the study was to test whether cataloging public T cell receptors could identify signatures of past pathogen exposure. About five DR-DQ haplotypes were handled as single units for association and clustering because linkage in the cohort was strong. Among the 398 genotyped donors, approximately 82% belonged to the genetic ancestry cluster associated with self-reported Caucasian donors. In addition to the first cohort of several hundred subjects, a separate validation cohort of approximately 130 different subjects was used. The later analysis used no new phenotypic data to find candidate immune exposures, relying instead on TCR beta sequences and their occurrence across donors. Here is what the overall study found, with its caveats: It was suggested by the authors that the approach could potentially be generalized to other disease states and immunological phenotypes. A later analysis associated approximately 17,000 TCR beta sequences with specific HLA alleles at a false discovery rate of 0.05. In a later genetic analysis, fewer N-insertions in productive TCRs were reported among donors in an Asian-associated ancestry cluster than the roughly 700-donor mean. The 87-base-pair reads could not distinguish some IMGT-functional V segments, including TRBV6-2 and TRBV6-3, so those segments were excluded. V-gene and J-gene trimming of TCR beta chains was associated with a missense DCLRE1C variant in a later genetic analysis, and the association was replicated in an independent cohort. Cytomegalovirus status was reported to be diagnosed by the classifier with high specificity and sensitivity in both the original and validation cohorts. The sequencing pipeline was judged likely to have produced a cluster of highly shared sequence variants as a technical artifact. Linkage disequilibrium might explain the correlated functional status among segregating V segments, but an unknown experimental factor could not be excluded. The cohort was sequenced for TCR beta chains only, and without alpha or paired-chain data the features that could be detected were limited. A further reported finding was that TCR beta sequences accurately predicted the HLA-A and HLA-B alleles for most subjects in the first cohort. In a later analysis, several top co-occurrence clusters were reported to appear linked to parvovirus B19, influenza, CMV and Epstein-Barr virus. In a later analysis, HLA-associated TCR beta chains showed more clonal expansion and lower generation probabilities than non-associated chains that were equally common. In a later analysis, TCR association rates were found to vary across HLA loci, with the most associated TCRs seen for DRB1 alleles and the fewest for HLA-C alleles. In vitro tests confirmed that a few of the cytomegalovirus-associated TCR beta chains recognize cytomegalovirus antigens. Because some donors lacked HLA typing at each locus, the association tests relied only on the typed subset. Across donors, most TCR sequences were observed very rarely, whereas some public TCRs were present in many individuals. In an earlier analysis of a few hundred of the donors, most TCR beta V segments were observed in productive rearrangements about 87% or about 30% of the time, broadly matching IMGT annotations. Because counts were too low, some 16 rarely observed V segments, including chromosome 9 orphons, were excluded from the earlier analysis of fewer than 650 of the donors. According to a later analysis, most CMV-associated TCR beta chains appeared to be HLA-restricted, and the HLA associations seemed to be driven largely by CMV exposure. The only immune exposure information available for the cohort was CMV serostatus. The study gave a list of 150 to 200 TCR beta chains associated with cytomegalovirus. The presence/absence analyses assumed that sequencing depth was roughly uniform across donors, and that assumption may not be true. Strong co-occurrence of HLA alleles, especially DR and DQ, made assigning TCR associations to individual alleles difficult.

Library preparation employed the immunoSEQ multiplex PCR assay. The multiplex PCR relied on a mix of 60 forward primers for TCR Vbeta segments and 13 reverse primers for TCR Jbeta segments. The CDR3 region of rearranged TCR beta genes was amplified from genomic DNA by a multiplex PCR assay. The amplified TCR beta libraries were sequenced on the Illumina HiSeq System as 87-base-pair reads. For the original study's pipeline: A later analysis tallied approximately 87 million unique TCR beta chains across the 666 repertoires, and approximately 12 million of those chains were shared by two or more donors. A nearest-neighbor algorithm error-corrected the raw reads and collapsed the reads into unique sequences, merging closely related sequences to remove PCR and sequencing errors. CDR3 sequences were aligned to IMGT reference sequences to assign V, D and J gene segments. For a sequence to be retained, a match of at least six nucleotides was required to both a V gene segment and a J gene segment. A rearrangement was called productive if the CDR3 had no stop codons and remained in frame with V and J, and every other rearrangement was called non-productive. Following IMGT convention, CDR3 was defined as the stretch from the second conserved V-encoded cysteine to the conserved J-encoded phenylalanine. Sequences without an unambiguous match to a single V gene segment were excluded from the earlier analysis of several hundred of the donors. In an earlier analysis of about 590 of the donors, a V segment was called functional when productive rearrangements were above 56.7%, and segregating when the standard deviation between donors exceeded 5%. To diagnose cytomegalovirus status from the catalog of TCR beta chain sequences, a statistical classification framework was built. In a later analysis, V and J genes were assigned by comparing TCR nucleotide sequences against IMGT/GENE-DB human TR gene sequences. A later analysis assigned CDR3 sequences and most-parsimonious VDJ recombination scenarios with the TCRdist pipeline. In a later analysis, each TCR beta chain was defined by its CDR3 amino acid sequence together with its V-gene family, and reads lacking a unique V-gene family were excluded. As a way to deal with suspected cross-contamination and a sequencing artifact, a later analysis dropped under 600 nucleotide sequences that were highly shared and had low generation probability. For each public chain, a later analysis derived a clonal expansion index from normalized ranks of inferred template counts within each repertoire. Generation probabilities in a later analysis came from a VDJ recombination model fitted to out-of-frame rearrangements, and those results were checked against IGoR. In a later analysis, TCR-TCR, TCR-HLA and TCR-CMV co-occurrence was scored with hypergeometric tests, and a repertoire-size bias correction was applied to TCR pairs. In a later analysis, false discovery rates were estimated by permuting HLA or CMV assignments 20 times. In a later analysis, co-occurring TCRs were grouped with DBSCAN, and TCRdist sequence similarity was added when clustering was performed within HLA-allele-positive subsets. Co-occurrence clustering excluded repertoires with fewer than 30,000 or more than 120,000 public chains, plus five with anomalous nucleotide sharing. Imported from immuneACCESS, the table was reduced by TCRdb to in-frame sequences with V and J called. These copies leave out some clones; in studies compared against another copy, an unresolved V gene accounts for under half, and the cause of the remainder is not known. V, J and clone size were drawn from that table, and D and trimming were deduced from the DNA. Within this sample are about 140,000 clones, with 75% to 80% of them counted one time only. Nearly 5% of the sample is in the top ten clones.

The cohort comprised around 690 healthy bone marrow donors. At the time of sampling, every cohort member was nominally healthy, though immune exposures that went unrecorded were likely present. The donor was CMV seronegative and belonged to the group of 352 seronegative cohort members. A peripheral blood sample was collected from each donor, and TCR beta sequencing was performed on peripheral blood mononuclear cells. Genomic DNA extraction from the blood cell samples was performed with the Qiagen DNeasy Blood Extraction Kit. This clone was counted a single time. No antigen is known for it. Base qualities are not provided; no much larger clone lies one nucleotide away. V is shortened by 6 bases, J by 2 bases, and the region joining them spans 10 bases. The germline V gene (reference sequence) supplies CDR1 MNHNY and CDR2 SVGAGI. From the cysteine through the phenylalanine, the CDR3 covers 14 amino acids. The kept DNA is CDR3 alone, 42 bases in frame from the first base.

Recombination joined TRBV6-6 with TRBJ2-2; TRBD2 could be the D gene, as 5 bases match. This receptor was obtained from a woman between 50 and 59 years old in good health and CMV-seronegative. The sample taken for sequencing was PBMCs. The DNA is TGTGCCAGCAGCATCGGACTTAACACCGGGGAGCTGTTTTTT. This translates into CASSIGLNTGELFF.